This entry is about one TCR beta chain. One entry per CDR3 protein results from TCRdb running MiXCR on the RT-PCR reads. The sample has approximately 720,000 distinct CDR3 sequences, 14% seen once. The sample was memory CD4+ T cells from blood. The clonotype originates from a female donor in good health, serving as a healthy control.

CDR3 nucleotide sequence: TGTGCCAGCGCCTCCCTGGGACGAGCCGGTAACAATGAGCAGTTCTTC. Amino acid sequence: CASASLGRAGNNEQFF. The V call is TRBV5-4, the J call TRBJ2-1; D assignment may be TRBD1 or TRBD2 (5 bases each). There are 16 residues in the CDR3. The ends were cut back, 7 bases at V and 5 bases at J, with 22 bases in the middle. Per germline, CDR1 SGHNT and CDR2 YYREEE (reference sequence).